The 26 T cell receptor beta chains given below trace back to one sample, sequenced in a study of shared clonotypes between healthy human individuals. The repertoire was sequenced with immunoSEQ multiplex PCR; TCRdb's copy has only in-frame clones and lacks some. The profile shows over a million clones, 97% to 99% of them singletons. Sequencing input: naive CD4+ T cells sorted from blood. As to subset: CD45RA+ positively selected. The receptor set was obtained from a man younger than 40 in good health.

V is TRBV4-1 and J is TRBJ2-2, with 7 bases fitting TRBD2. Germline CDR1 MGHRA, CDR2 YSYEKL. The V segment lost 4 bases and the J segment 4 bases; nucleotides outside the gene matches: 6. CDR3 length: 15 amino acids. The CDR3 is CASSPLAPFTGELFF. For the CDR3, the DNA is TGCGCCAGCAGCCCACTAGCGCCCTTCACCGGGGAGCTGTTTTTT.

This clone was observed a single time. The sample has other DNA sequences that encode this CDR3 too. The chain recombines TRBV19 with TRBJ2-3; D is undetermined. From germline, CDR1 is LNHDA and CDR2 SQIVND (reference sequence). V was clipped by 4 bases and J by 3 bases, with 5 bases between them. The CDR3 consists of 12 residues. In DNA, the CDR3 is TGTGCCAGTAGTAGGAGAACAGATACGCAGTATTTT. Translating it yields CASSRRTDTQYF.

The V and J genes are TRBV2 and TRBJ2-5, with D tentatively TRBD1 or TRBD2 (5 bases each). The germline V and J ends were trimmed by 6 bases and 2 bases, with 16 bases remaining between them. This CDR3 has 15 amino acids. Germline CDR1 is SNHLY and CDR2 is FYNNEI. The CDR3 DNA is TGTGCCAGCAGAACCACAATCGGGGCTCAAGAGACCCAGTACTTC. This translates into CASRTTIGAQETQYF. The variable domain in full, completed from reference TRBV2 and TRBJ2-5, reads EPEVTQTPSHQVTQMGQEVILRCVPISNHLYFYWYRQILGQKVEFLVSFYNNEISEKSEIFDDQFSVERPDGSNFTLKIRSTKLEDSAMYFCASRTTIGAQETQYFGPGTRLLVL.

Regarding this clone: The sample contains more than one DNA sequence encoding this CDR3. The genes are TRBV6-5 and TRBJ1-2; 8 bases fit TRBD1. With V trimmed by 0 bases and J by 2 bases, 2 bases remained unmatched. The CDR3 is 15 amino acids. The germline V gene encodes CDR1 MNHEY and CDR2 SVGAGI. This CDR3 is CASSYSQGANYGYTF. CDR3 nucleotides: TGTGCCAGCAGTTACTCGCAGGGGGCCAACTATGGCTACACCTTC.

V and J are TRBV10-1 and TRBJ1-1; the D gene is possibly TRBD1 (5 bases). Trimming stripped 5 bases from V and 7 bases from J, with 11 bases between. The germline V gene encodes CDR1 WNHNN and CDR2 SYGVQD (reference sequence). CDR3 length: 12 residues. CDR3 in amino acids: CASSNYQGEAFF. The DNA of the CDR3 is TGCGCCAGCAGTAACTACCAGGGTGAAGCTTTCTTT.

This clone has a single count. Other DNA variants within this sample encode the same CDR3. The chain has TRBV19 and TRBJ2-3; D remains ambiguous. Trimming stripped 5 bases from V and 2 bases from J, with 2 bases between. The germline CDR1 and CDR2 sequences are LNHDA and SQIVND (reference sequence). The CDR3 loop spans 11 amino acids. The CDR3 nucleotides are TGTGCCAGTAGTTACACAGATACGCAGTATTTT. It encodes CASSYTDTQYF.

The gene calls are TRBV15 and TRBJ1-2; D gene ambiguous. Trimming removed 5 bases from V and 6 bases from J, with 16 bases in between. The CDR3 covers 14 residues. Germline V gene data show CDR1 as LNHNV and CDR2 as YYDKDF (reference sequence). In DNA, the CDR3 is TGTGCCACCAGCCCCCCGGGGAGTGGAAATGGCTACACCTTC. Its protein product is CATSPPGSGNGYTF.

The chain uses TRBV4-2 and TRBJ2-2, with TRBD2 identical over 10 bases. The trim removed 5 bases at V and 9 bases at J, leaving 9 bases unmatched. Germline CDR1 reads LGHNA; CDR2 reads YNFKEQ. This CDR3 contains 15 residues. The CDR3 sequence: CASSLGGTSVRELFF. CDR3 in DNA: TGTGCCAGCAGCTTGGGGGGGACTAGCGTTAGGGAGCTGTTTTTT.

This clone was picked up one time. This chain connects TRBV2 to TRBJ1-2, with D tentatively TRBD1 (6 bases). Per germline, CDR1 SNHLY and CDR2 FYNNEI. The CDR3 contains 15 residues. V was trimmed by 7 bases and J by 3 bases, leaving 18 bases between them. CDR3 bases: TGTGCCAGCATCCTAGGGACAACGAAAGACTATGGCTACACCTTC. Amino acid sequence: CASILGTTKDYGYTF.

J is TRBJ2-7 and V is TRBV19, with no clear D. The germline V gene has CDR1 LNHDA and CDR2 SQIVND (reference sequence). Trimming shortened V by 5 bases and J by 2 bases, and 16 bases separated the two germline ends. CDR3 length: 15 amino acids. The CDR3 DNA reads TGTGCCAGTAGTCTAGGCCATGGGGTAACCTACGAGCAGTACTTC. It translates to CASSLGHGVTYEQYF. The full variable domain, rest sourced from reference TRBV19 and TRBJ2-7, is DGGITQSPKYLFRKEGQNVTLSCEQNLNHDAMYWYRQDPGQGLRLIYYSQIVNDFQKGDIAEGYSVSREKKESFPLTVTSAQKNPTAFYLCASSLGHGVTYEQYFGPGTRLTVT.

The chain's CDR3 is CASSGGEGSEAFF. CDR3 DNA sequence: TGTGCCAGCAGCGGAGGGGAGGGATCTGAAGCTTTCTTT. The gene calls are TRBV9 and TRBJ1-1; D possibly corresponds to TRBD1 (5 bases). V gave up 3 bases and J gave up 6 bases, with 12 bases separating them. The CDR3 totals 13 residues. Germline V gene sequence: CDR1 SGDLS, CDR2 YYNGEE.

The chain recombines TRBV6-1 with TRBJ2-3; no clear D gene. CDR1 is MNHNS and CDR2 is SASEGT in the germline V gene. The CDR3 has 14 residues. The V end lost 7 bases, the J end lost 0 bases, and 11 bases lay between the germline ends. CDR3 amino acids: CASKKVSSTDTQYF. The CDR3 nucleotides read TGTGCCAGCAAAAAGGTCTCTAGCACAGATACGCAGTATTTT.

The CDR3 is CASSLAGKRTDTQYF. The CDR3 DNA sequence: TGTGCCAGCAGCTTAGCCGGGAAGCGGACAGATACGCAGTATTTT. This sequence joins TRBV11-3 and TRBJ2-3; maybe TRBD2 (5 bases). CDR1 and CDR2 from the germline V gene are SGHNT and YENEEA. The CDR3 totals 15 residues. Deletions cut 1 base from V and 3 bases from J, with 11 bases between. The full variable domain, in which reference TRBV11-3 and TRBJ2-3 provide the parts outside the CDR3, is EAGVVQSPRYKIIEKKQPVAFWCNPISGHNTLYWYLQNLGQGPELLIRYENEEAVDDSQLPKDRFSAERLKGVDSTLKIQPAELGDSAVYLCASSLAGKRTDTQYFGPGTRLTVL.

The CDR3: CASSGRGLYTDTQYF. The CDR3 DNA sequence: TGTGCCAGTAGTGGCAGGGGGCTCTACACAGATACGCAGTATTTT. This chain uses TRBV19 with TRBJ2-3, with 8 bases matching TRBD1. The CDR3 sequence is 15 residues long. The germline V gene encodes CDR1 LNHDA and CDR2 SQIVND (reference sequence). With 5 bases clipped from V and 2 bases from J, the junction kept 6 bases outside the gene matches.

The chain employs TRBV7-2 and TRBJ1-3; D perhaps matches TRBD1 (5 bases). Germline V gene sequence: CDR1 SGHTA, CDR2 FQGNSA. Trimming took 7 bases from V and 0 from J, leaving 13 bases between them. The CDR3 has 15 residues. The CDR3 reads CASTTRQTSGNTIYF. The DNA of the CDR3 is TGTGCCAGCACTACCAGACAGACCTCTGGAAACACCATATATTTT.

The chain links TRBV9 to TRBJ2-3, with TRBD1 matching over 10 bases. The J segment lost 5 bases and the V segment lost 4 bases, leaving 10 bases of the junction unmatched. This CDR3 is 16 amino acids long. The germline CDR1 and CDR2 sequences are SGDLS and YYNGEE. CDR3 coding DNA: TGTGCCAGCAGCCACTACGACAGGGGGCAAGGAGATACGCAGTATTTT. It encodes CASSHYDRGQGDTQYF.

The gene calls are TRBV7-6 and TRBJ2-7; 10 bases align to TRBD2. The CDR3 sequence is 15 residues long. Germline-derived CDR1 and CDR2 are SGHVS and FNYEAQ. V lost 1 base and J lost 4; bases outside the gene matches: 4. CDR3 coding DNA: TGTGCCAGCAGCTTAGACGCTAGCGGGAGTTACGAGCAGTACTTC. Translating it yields CASSLDASGSYEQYF.

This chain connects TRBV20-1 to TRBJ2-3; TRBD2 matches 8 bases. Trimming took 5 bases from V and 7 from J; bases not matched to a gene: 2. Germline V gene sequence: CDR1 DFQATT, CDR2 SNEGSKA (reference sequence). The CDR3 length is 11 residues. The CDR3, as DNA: TGCAGTGCTCGGGAGGGGTATACGCAGTATTTT. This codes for CSAREGYTQYF.

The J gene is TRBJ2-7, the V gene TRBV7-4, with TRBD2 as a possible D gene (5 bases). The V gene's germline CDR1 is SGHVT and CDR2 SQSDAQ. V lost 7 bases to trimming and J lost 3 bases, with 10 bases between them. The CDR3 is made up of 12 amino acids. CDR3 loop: CASTRVVYEQYF. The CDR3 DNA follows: TGTGCCAGCACGAGGGTTGTCTACGAGCAGTACTTC. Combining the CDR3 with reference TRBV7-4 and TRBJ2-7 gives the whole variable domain GAGVSQSPRYKVAKRGRDVALRCDSISGHVTLYWYRQTLGQGSEVLTYSQSDAQRDKSGRPSGRFSAERPERSVSTLKIQRTEQGDSAVYLCASTRVVYEQYFGPGTRLTVT.

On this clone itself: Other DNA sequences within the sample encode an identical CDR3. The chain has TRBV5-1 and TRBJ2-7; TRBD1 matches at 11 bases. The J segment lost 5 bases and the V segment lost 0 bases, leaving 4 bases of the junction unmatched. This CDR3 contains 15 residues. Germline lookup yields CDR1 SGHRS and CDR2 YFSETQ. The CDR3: CASSLDGQGAHEQYF. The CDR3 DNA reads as TGCGCCAGCAGCTTGGACGGACAGGGGGCCCACGAGCAGTACTTC.

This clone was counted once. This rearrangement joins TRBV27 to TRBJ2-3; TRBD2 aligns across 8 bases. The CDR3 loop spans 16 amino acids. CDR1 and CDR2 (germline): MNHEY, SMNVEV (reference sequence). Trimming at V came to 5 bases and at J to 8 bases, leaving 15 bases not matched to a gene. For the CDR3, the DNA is TGTGCCAGCAGTGGGCCGGGACTAGGATCTTTTGGTACGCAGTATTTT. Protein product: CASSGPGLGSFGTQYF.

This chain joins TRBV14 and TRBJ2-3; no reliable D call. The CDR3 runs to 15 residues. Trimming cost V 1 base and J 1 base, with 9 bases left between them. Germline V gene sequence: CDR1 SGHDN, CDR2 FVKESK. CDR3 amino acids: CASSQVPPGTDTQYF. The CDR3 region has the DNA TGTGCCAGCAGCCAAGTCCCCCCTGGCACAGATACGCAGTATTTT.

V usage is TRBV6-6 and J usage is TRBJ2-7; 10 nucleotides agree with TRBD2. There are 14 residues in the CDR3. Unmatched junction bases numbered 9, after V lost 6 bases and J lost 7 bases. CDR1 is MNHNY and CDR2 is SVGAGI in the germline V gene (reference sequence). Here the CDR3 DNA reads TGTGCCAGCAGCAGGACTAGCGGCCTAGGAGAGCAGTACTTC. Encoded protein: CASSRTSGLGEQYF.

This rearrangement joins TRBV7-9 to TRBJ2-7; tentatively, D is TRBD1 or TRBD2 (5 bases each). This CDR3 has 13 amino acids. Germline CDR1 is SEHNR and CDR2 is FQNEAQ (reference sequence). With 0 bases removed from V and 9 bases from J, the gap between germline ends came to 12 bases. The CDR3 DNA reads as TGTGCCAGCAGCTTAGCACCGATTGGGGGGCAGTACTTC. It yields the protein CASSLAPIGGQYF.

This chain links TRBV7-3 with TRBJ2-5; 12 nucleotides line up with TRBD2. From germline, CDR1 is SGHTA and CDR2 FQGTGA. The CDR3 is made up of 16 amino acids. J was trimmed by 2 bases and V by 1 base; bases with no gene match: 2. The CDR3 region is CASSLSGLAGQETQYF. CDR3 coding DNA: TGTGCCAGCAGCTTAAGTGGACTAGCGGGGCAAGAGACCCAGTACTTC.

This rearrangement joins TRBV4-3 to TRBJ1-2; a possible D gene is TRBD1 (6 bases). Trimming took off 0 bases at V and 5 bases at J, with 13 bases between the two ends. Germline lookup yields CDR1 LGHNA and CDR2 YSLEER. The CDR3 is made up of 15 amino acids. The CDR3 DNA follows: TGCGCCAGCAGCCAAGAGCGCGGGGGCGCGTATGGCTACACCTTC. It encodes CASSQERGGAYGYTF.